Below are 10 T cell receptor beta chains sequenced from a single sample in a study of cytomegalovirus exposure and HLA in healthy donors. The PCR employed 60 Vbeta primers together with 13 Jbeta primers. Profiled with immunoSEQ multiplex PCR; TCRdb holds only in-frame clones, not every one. The sample records 120,000 to 150,000 clones, roughly 80% being singletons. The sequenced sample consisted of PBMCs. These receptors came from a female donor in good health and CMV-seronegative.

The CDR3 sequence: CASSSLAGAITDTQYF. The CDR3 nucleotides are TGTGCCAGTAGTTCCCTAGCGGGAGCTATAACAGATACGCAGTATTTT. The rearrangement links TRBV19 to TRBJ2-3, with TRBD2 matching 10 bases. Germline V gene sequence: CDR1 LNHDA, CDR2 SQIVND (reference sequence). The trim removed 5 bases at V and 3 bases at J, leaving 8 bases unmatched. The CDR3 is 16 amino acids.

The J gene is TRBJ1-4, the V gene TRBV4-1, with D maybe TRBD1 (6 bases). Germline loops: CDR1 MGHRA, CDR2 YSYEKL. The CDR3 sequence is 17 residues long. Trimming shortened V by 1 base and J by 0 bases, and 12 bases separated the two germline ends. The CDR3 loop is CASSQVPTGSTNEKLFF. The CDR3 DNA is TGCGCCAGCAGCCAAGTGCCAACAGGGTCAACTAATGAAAAACTGTTTTTT.

The chain couples TRBV4-1 to TRBJ2-7; weak D call: TRBD2 (5 bases). V was shortened by 4 bases and J by 0 bases, with 16 bases between the two germline ends. CDR1 is MGHRA, CDR2 YSYEKL, per germline. CDR3 length equals 16 residues. In DNA form, the CDR3 reads TGCGCCAGCAGCCCACCTTCCCGGGATTTCTCCTACGAGCAGTACTTC. Protein product: CASSPPSRDFSYEQYF.

This clone was detected only a few times. J is TRBJ1-4 and V is TRBV6-5, with D possibly being TRBD1 (5 bases). Germline V lookup: CDR1 MNHEY, CDR2 SVGAGI. This CDR3 has 14 residues. V gave up 0 bases and J gave up 8 bases, with 10 bases separating them. The CDR3 reads CASSYSTASEKLFF. CDR3 nucleotides: TGTGCCAGCAGTTACTCGACAGCAAGCGAAAAACTGTTTTTT.

The chain recombines TRBV28 with TRBJ1-5, with D perhaps TRBD1 (5 bases). CDR1 MDHEN and CDR2 SYDVKM come from the germline V gene. V was cut by 10 bases and J by 3 bases, with 10 bases left in between. The CDR3 totals 12 residues. The CDR3 sequence is CATGTLNQPQHF. The CDR3 DNA reads TGTGCCACCGGGACTCTCAATCAGCCCCAGCATTTT.

The rearrangement links TRBV20-1 to TRBJ2-7, with a weak D call TRBD2 (6 bases). V was shortened by 6 bases and J by 9 bases, with 15 bases between the two germline ends. The CDR3 loop spans 11 amino acids. Looked up from germline, CDR1 is DFQATT and CDR2 is SNEGSKA (reference sequence). CDR3 amino acids: CSAGGTTGQYF. CDR3 in DNA: TGCAGTGCGGGCGGGACCACGGGGCAGTACTTC.

The J gene is TRBJ2-1, the V gene TRBV4-1, with 8 bases matching TRBD2. CDR3 size: 16 residues. V lost 1 base and J lost 3; bases outside the gene matches: 5. CDR1 MGHRA and CDR2 YSYEKL come from the germline V gene. DNA for the CDR3: TGCGCCAGCAGCCAAGTGAGCGGGGGCATCTACAATGAGCAGTTCTTC. It translates to CASSQVSGGIYNEQFF.

This rearrangement joins TRBV23-1 to TRBJ1-5, with TRBD1 as a possible D gene (6 bases). TRBV23-1 is recorded as an ORF, its role being uncertain. This CDR3 has 19 amino acids. Trimming cost V 4 bases and J 2 bases, with 24 bases left between them. CDR3 region: CASSRARRTGGKGNQPQHF. CDR3 coding DNA: TGCGCCAGCAGTCGAGCTCGTAGAACTGGGGGCAAGGGCAATCAGCCCCAGCATTTT.

V and J are TRBV12-5 and TRBJ2-1; 7 nucleotides match TRBD1. The germline V gene encodes CDR1 LGHNT and CDR2 FRNRAP. The length of the CDR3 is 16 residues. The ends lost 4 bases at V and 4 bases at J; junction bases unmatched: 10. The CDR3 sequence is CASGYDHRGRYNEQFF. The CDR3 DNA follows: TGTGCTAGTGGTTACGATCACAGGGGAAGGTACAATGAGCAGTTCTTC.

The chain joins TRBV6-4 to TRBJ1-5; D remains ambiguous. The V end lost 2 bases, the J end lost 6 bases, and 8 bases lay between the germline ends. Per germline, CDR1 MRHNA and CDR2 SNTAGT. There are 13 residues in the CDR3. The CDR3 protein is CASSDGPGQPQHF. CDR3 nucleotide sequence: TGTGCCAGCAGTGACGGCCCGGGTCAGCCCCAGCATTTT.